The 3 T cell receptor beta chains presented below share a single source sample, sequenced in a study of blood T cell repertoires in COVID-19. Only in-frame clones appear in the TCRdb table, and some are missing; sequencing was by immunoSEQ multiplex PCR. The table has about 76,000 clones, about 81% seen once. The sequenced material came from peripheral blood. The source of these receptors is a human donor in a cohort sampled during active COVID-19.

V usage is TRBV4-2 and J usage is TRBJ2-1, with a weak D call TRBD2 (6 bases). The length of the CDR3 is 14 residues. Between the trimmed V and J ends, which lost 1 base and 8 bases, there was a span of 12 bases. Germline-derived CDR1 and CDR2 are LGHNA and YNFKEQ. As DNA, the CDR3 is TGTGCCAGCAGCCAAGTTGGAGGGGAAGATGAGCAGTTCTTC. Protein sequence: CASSQVGGEDEQFF.

The DNA for the CDR3 is TGCGCCAGCAGCCCGTGGAGGTCTAGCACAGATACGCAGTATTTT. It yields the protein CASSPWRSSTDTQYF. This chain connects TRBV5-1 to TRBJ2-3, with D possibly matching TRBD2 (5 bases). The V and J ends lost 4 bases and 0 bases respectively, with 12 bases between them. This CDR3 spans 15 amino acids. Looked up from germline, CDR1 is SGHRS and CDR2 is YFSETQ.

The chain combines TRBV7-3 with TRBJ2-3, with 12 bases identical to TRBD2. The V gene's germline CDR1 is SGHTA and CDR2 FQGTGA. The CDR3 length is 15 residues. The trim removed 4 bases at V and 3 bases at J, leaving 2 bases unmatched. This CDR3 is CASSSLAGGTDTQYF. In DNA, the CDR3 is TGTGCCAGCAGCTCTCTAGCGGGGGGGACAGATACGCAGTATTTT. The full variable domain, completed using reference TRBV7-3 and TRBJ2-3, is GAGVSQTPSNKVTEKGKYVELRCDPISGHTALYWYRQSLGQGPEFLIYFQGTGAADDSGLPNDRFFAVRPEGSVSTLKIQRTERGDSAVYLCASSSLAGGTDTQYFGPGTRLTVL.